Following are 25 T cell receptor beta chains from one sample sequenced in a study of T cell responses to AZD1222 COVID-19 vaccine. Libraries were prepared by immunoSEQ multiplex PCR; TCRdb keeps only in-frame clonotypes and omits some of them. The data hold about 93,000 clones, with roughly 86% observed a single time. The specimen was peripheral blood, collected on day 0 of MenACWY control vaccination. The receptors derive from an adult in good health.

The rearrangement uses TRBV27 and TRBJ2-7, with no clear D. The CDR3 has 13 amino acids. The V gene lost 2 bases and the J gene lost 1 base, with 6 bases spanning the gap. Germline V gene sequence: CDR1 MNHEY, CDR2 SMNVEV (reference sequence). CDR3 coding DNA: TGTGCCAGCAGTTTAAAAGCTTCCTACGAGCAGTACTTC. Translating it yields CASSLKASYEQYF.

The sample holds one count of this clone. The rearrangement uses TRBV11-1 and TRBJ2-1; D possibly corresponds to TRBD2 (5 bases). CDR1 is SGHAT, CDR2 FQDESV, per germline (reference sequence). The CDR3 contains 15 residues. V dropped 2 bases and J dropped 10 bases, with 18 bases sitting between them. The CDR3 protein is CASSLKALTTGEQFF. Written as DNA, the CDR3 is TGTGCCAGCAGCTTAAAGGCCCTGACTACGGGGGAGCAGTTCTTC.

This chain links TRBV2 with TRBJ2-2; TRBD2 matches at 8 bases. Germline trimming cut 6 bases from V and 2 bases from J; bases unmatched to any gene: 14. The CDR3 is 18 residues long. From germline, CDR1 is SNHLY and CDR2 FYNNEI. The CDR3 region has the DNA TGTGCCAGCAGCGCCGGGGTGATACTAGCGGTCAACACCGGGGAGCTGTTTTTT. Amino acids: CASSAGVILAVNTGELFF. The full variable domain, in which reference TRBV2 and TRBJ2-2 provide the parts outside the CDR3, is EPEVTQTPSHQVTQMGQEVILRCVPISNHLYFYWYRQILGQKVEFLVSFYNNEISEKSEIFDDQFSVERPDGSNFTLKIRSTKLEDSAMYFCASSAGVILAVNTGELFFGEGSRLTVL.

V usage is TRBV5-1 and J usage is TRBJ2-1, with D possibly being TRBD2 (5 bases). V lost 0 bases and J 0 bases, leaving 10 bases between the germline ends. Per the germline V gene, CDR1 is SGHRS and CDR2 is YFSETQ. The length of the CDR3 is 16 residues. DNA of the CDR3: TGCGCCAGCAGCTTGGGCGGGCACAGCTCCTACAATGAGCAGTTCTTC. The encoded protein is CASSLGGHSSYNEQFF.

This chain links TRBV11-3 with TRBJ1-4; no definite D call. The V gene lost 1 base and the J gene lost 2 bases, with 11 bases spanning the gap. The CDR3 sequence is 16 residues long. The V gene's germline CDR1 is SGHNT and CDR2 YENEEA. CDR3 coding DNA: TGTGCCAGCAGCTTAGTCCGCCGGGCCACTAATGAAAAACTGTTTTTT. Translation: CASSLVRRATNEKLFF.

The V and J genes are TRBV2 and TRBJ2-7; TRBD2 is a possible D gene (5 bases). This CDR3 is 18 amino acids long. Between the trimmed V and J ends, which lost 4 bases and 6 bases, there was a span of 28 bases. Germline V gene lookup returns CDR1 SNHLY and CDR2 FYNNEI. CDR3 in amino acids: CASSANGMGDTEVIEQYF. CDR3 bases: TGTGCCAGCAGTGCGAATGGGATGGGAGACACCGAGGTGATCGAGCAGTACTTC. Together with reference TRBV2 and TRBJ2-7, the CDR3 gives the full variable domain: EPEVTQTPSHQVTQMGQEVILRCVPISNHLYFYWYRQILGQKVEFLVSFYNNEISEKSEIFDDQFSVERPDGSNFTLKIRSTKLEDSAMYFCASSANGMGDTEVIEQYFGPGTRLTVT.

The rearrangement links TRBV28 to TRBJ1-6, with D tentatively TRBD1 (6 bases). Germline V gives CDR1 MDHEN, CDR2 SYDVKM. The CDR3 runs to 13 residues. The V gene lost 7 bases and the J gene lost 4 bases, with 8 bases spanning the gap. CDR3 coding DNA: TGTGCCAGCAAACAGGGTTATAATTCACCCCTCCACTTT. This encodes CASKQGYNSPLHF.

The V and J genes are TRBV20-1 and TRBJ2-3; no clear D. The CDR3 has 18 amino acids. Between the trimmed V and J ends, which lost 3 bases and 0 bases, there was a span of 22 bases. In germline, CDR1 is DFQATT, CDR2 SNEGSKA (reference sequence). The CDR3 bases are TGCAGTGCTAGTCATAACGAGGCCGCGTACTCTAGCACAGATACGCAGTATTTT. This translates into CSASHNEAAYSSTDTQYF.

The rearrangement links TRBV29-1 to TRBJ1-3, with D perhaps TRBD1 (5 bases). V was cut by 6 bases and J by 8 bases, with 20 bases left in between. The germline V gene encodes CDR1 SQVTM and CDR2 ANQGSEA. The CDR3 length is 14 residues. As DNA, the CDR3 is TGCAGCGTCAACCCGGGACTCCCAGGAGACACCATATATTTT. This codes for CSVNPGLPGDTIYF.

The V and J genes are TRBV9 and TRBJ2-1; 11 positions match TRBD1. The CDR3 runs to 17 residues. V trimming: 2 bases; J trimming: 7 bases; junction bases outside the gene matches: 11. Per germline, CDR1 SGDLS and CDR2 YYNGEE. CDR3 bases: TGTGCCAGCAGCGTTAGCTTCGGACAGGGGGCTGTAAATGAGCAGTTCTTC. Translation gives CASSVSFGQGAVNEQFF.

The rearrangement links TRBV5-4 to TRBJ2-7; 10 nucleotides align to TRBD2. The CDR3 sequence is 17 residues long. The germline gives CDR1 SGHNT, CDR2 YYREEE (reference sequence). V lost 0 bases, J lost 4 bases, and 10 bases stayed unmatched. CDR3: CASSLVASGGALYEQYF. As DNA, the CDR3 is TGTGCCAGCAGCTTGGTAGCGAGCGGGGGGGCCTTGTACGAGCAGTACTTC. The whole variable domain, remainder taken from reference TRBV5-4 and TRBJ2-7, is ETGVTQSPTHLIKTRGQQVTLRCSSQSGHNTVSWYQQALGQGPQFIFQYYREEENGRGNFPPRFSGLQFPNYSSELNVNALELDDSALYLCASSLVASGGALYEQYFGPGTRLTVT.

The rearrangement joins TRBV4-3 to TRBJ1-5, with D perhaps matching TRBD1 (5 bases). Looked up from germline, CDR1 is LGHNA and CDR2 is YSLEER. V was trimmed by 0 bases and J by 5 bases, leaving 14 bases between them. The CDR3 totals 16 residues. The CDR3 spells CASSQDVVGAHQPQHF. For the CDR3, the DNA is TGCGCCAGCAGCCAAGATGTTGTCGGGGCCCATCAGCCCCAGCATTTT.

The rearrangement joins TRBV7-2 to TRBJ2-1; a possible D gene is TRBD1 (5 bases). Between the trimmed V and J ends, which lost 6 bases and 3 bases, there was a span of 15 bases. CDR1 and CDR2 from the germline V gene are SGHTA and FQGNSA. This CDR3 comprises 15 residues. The CDR3 region has the DNA TGTGCCAGCAGTTCTCACCCCAGGGTCTACAATGAGCAGTTCTTC. Its translation is CASSSHPRVYNEQFF.

This chain joins TRBV5-1 and TRBJ1-2, with 8 bases matching TRBD1. Germline CDR1 SGHRS, CDR2 YFSETQ. The CDR3 is 14 residues long. Trimming cost V 3 bases and J 4 bases; bases outside gene matches: 5. The CDR3: CASSSSTGVYGYTF. The CDR3 DNA sequence: TGCGCCAGCAGCTCCTCGACAGGGGTCTATGGCTACACCTTC.

V usage is TRBV7-6 and J usage is TRBJ2-1; 9 bases map to TRBD2. The CDR3 loop spans 15 amino acids. CDR1 and CDR2 (germline): SGHVS, FNYEAQ. Trimming took 6 bases from V and 7 from J; bases not matched to a gene: 10. CDR3 sequence: CASRLAGGPGNEQFF. CDR3 sequence (DNA): TGTGCCAGCAGACTCGCGGGGGGGCCCGGAAATGAGCAGTTCTTC.

The chain combines TRBV19 with TRBJ2-1, with 9 positions matching TRBD2. The ends lost 7 bases at V and 7 bases at J; junction bases unmatched: 8. Per the germline V gene, CDR1 is LNHDA and CDR2 is SQIVND (reference sequence). This CDR3 spans 14 amino acids. CDR3 in amino acids: CASKGSGGRNEQFF. Written as DNA, the CDR3 is TGTGCCAGTAAGGGTAGCGGGGGCCGGAATGAGCAGTTCTTC.

The CDR3 sequence is CAISPTPGAEAFF. The CDR3 DNA reads as TGTGCCATCAGCCCTACCCCGGGCGCTGAAGCTTTCTTT. The gene calls are TRBV10-3 and TRBJ1-1; D not resolved. Germline V gives CDR1 ENHRY, CDR2 SYGVKD. Trimming pared 6 bases from V and 6 bases from J, leaving 14 bases between. The CDR3 consists of 13 residues.

The V gene is TRBV5-8, the J gene TRBJ1-4; D remains ambiguous. V lost 4 bases and J 7 bases, leaving 8 bases between the germline ends. The CDR3 loop spans 12 amino acids. The germline CDR1 and CDR2 sequences are SGHTS and YDEGEE. CDR3 region: CASSLTSEKLFF. The CDR3 bases are TGTGCCAGCAGCCTCACCAGTGAAAAACTGTTTTTT.

This clone was observed once. V usage is TRBV7-2 and J usage is TRBJ1-4; 8 bases line up with TRBD1. The CDR3 spans 15 residues. V dropped 6 bases and J dropped 4; count of bases not matched to a gene: 7. CDR1 is SGHTA and CDR2 is FQGNSA in the germline V gene. This chain's CDR3 is CASSLLGQGNEKLFF. The CDR3, as DNA: TGTGCCAGCAGTCTGCTAGGACAGGGTAATGAAAAACTGTTTTTT.

V gene TRBV4-1 combines with J gene TRBJ1-1, with a possible D match to TRBD1 (6 bases). The CDR3 spans 15 residues. The V gene's germline CDR1 is MGHRA and CDR2 YSYEKL. V was cut by 0 bases and J by 3 bases, with 11 bases left in between. This CDR3 is CASSQESRGDTEAFF. CDR3 coding DNA: TGCGCCAGCAGCCAAGAGAGCAGGGGAGACACTGAAGCTTTCTTT.

The rearrangement joins TRBV7-9 to TRBJ2-7; D gene ambiguous. Germline loops: CDR1 SEHNR, CDR2 FQNEAQ (reference sequence). V was trimmed by 6 bases and J by 3 bases, leaving 15 bases between them. The CDR3 loop spans 14 amino acids. The CDR3 loop reads CASRPGQAYYEQYF. CDR3 in DNA: TGTGCCAGCAGACCCGGGCAGGCCTACTACGAGCAGTACTTC.

This chain links TRBV4-1 with TRBJ1-5; D possibly corresponds to TRBD1 (6 bases). Trimming removed 4 bases at V and 0 bases at J, with 16 bases between. The CDR3 is 17 amino acids. Per the germline V gene, CDR1 is MGHRA and CDR2 is YSYEKL. Here the CDR3 reads CASSRGSGTNSNQPQHF. The CDR3, as DNA: TGCGCCAGCAGCCGTGGGTCCGGGACAAATAGCAATCAGCCCCAGCATTTT.

This clone was detected a few times. The V call is TRBV6-6, the J call TRBJ1-3; no definite D call. CDR1 and CDR2 from the germline V gene are MNHNY and SVGAGI (reference sequence). The length of the CDR3 is 14 residues. The V end lost 5 bases, the J end lost 3 bases, and 11 bases lay between the germline ends. Written as DNA, the CDR3 is TGTGCCAGCAGTCACCCAGACGGTGGAAACACCATATATTTT. Translated: CASSHPDGGNTIYF.

V gene TRBV18 combines with J gene TRBJ2-3, with TRBD1 matching over 11 bases. The CDR3 extends over 16 amino acids. Per germline, CDR1 KGHSH and CDR2 LQKENI. The ends lost 4 bases at V and 6 bases at J; junction bases unmatched: 9. This CDR3 is CASSQRTGGAIDTQYF. As DNA, the CDR3 is TGTGCCAGCTCACAGCGGACAGGGGGCGCGATCGATACGCAGTATTTT.

V usage is TRBV24-1 and J usage is TRBJ2-3; D possibly uses TRBD1 or TRBD2 (5 bases each). The germline V gene has CDR1 KGHDR and CDR2 SFDVKD. The CDR3 covers 13 residues. The germline V and J ends were trimmed by 5 bases and 3 bases, with 8 bases remaining between them. The CDR3 is CATSVRGTDTQYF. CDR3 bases: TGTGCCACCAGTGTGAGGGGAACAGATACGCAGTATTTT.